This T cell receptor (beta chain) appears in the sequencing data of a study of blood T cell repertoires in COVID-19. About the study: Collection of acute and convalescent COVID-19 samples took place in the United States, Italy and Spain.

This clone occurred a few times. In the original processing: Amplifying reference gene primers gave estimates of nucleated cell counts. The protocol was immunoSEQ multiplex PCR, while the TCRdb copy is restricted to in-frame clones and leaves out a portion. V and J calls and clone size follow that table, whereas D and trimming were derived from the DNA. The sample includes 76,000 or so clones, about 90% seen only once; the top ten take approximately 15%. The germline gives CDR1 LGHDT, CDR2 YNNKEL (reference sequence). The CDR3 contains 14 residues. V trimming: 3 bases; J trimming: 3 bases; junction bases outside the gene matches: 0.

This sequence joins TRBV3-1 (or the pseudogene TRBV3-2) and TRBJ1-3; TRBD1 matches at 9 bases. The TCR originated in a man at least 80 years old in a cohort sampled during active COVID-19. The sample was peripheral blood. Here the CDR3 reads CASSQGQGGNTIYF. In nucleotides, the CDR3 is TGTGCCAGCAGCCAGGGACAGGGTGGAAACACCATATATTTT.